Shown below are 13 T cell receptor beta chains from a single sample sequenced in a study of cytomegalovirus exposure and HLA in healthy donors. Only in-frame clones appear in the TCRdb table, and some are missing; sequencing was by immunoSEQ multiplex PCR. This table holds more than 90,000 clones, about 84% found once. The material sequenced was PBMCs. The receptors here all came from a man aged 18 to 30 in good health and CMV-seronegative.

The chain couples TRBV6-1 to TRBJ2-3; 9 nucleotides align to TRBD2. The J segment lost 2 bases and the V segment lost 6 bases, leaving 3 bases of the junction unmatched. CDR1 MNHNS and CDR2 SASEGT come from the germline V gene. The CDR3 consists of 14 residues. In DNA, the CDR3 is TGTGCCAGCAGGTTAGCGGGGGACACAGATACGCAGTATTTT. Its protein product is CASRLAGDTDTQYF.

The chain has TRBV7-9 and TRBJ1-4, with 7 bases identical to TRBD1. This CDR3 region has 14 residues. J was trimmed by 7 bases and V by 4 bases; bases with no gene match: 6. Germline CDR1 is SEHNR and CDR2 is FQNEAQ (reference sequence). CDR3: CASSWTGSLEKLFF. As DNA, the CDR3 is TGTGCCAGCAGCTGGACAGGTAGTCTTGAAAAACTGTTTTTT. The variable domain in full, with the rest retrieved from reference TRBV7-9 and TRBJ1-4, is DTGVSQNPRHKITKRGQNVTFRCDPISEHNRLYWYRQTLGQGPEFLTYFQNEAQLEKSRLLSDRFSAERPKGSFSTLEIQRTEQGDSAMYLCASSWTGSLEKLFFGSGTQLSVL.

V usage is TRBV27 and J usage is TRBJ2-7, with a tentative D call TRBD2 (6 bases). The V gene's germline CDR1 is MNHEY and CDR2 SMNVEV (reference sequence). The CDR3 totals 15 residues. The V and J ends lost 3 bases and 6 bases respectively, with 18 bases between them. The CDR3 is CASSLYGSSPREQYF. CDR3 bases: TGTGCCAGCAGTTTGTACGGGAGTAGCCCGCGCGAGCAGTACTTC.

The genes are TRBV10-3 and TRBJ2-6; 11 bases are a match to TRBD1. This CDR3 has 15 amino acids. J lost 4 bases, V lost 10 bases, and 6 bases had no gene match. Germline CDR1 and CDR2: ENHRY and SYGVKD. The CDR3 sequence is CATGQGALGANVLTF. The CDR3 coding sequence is TGTGCCACCGGACAGGGGGCGTTAGGGGCCAACGTCCTGACTTTC.

This chain connects TRBV9 to TRBJ2-1; 8 bases align to TRBD2. V lost 3 bases and J lost 5; bases outside the gene matches: 7. The germline CDR1 and CDR2 sequences are SGDLS and YYNGEE. This CDR3 comprises 15 residues. DNA for the CDR3: TGTGCCAGCAGCGCGCGACTAGCGTTCAACAATGAGCAGTTCTTC. It codes for CASSARLAFNNEQFF.

The chain carries TRBV2 and TRBJ2-1; 9 nucleotides agree with TRBD1. The germline V gene encodes CDR1 SNHLY and CDR2 FYNNEI. The V segment lost 3 bases and the J segment 7 bases; nucleotides outside the gene matches: 10. This CDR3 has 16 amino acids. The CDR3 is CASSEDRGATLNEQFF. The CDR3 DNA reads TGTGCCAGCAGTGAGGACAGGGGCGCAACCCTAAATGAGCAGTTCTTC.

V usage is TRBV29-1 and J usage is TRBJ2-7; 10 nucleotides align to TRBD1. V gave up 7 bases and J gave up 3 bases; unmatched junction bases: 12. From germline, CDR1 is SQVTM and CDR2 ANQGSEA. The CDR3 covers 15 residues. The CDR3 bases are TGCAGCGCCCGGTGGGACAGGGGTTCAGGCTACGAGCAGTACTTC. Residues: CSARWDRGSGYEQYF.

This clone showed up just once. This rearrangement joins TRBV16 to TRBJ1-2; no definite D call. The ends were cut back, 2 bases at V and 2 bases at J, with 6 bases in the middle. The CDR3 contains 13 residues. Germline CDR1 is KGHSY and CDR2 is FQNENV. The CDR3 reads CASSQRGNYGYTF. The DNA for the CDR3 is TGTGCCAGCAGCCAACGAGGGAACTATGGCTACACCTTC.

This chain links TRBV29-1 with TRBJ2-1; D perhaps matches TRBD2 (6 bases). The CDR3 covers 14 residues. CDR1 is SQVTM, CDR2 ANQGSEA, per germline. The ends were cut back, 7 bases at V and 6 bases at J, with 19 bases in the middle. The CDR3: CSATGSSVSNEQFF. The CDR3 DNA follows: TGCAGCGCAACGGGGTCTAGCGTTAGCAATGAGCAGTTCTTC.

J is TRBJ1-6 and V is TRBV6-4, with 12 bases that match TRBD1. The V gene end was trimmed by 9 bases and the J gene end by 8 bases; junction bases not matched to a gene: 23. The CDR3 totals 20 residues. Germline loops: CDR1 MRHNA, CDR2 SNTAGT. The CDR3 here is CARASKGDRGQGAPDSPLHF. The CDR3 DNA sequence: TGTGCCAGGGCCTCCAAAGGGGACAGGGGGCAAGGGGCCCCGGATTCACCCCTCCACTTT.

In this sample, this clone turned up once. CDR3 protein: CAWNVGVSGNTIYF. CDR3 DNA: TGTGCCTGGAATGTAGGAGTCTCTGGAAACACCATATATTTT. V and J are TRBV30 and TRBJ1-3; D ambiguous. From germline, CDR1 is GTSNPN and CDR2 SVGIG (reference sequence). The CDR3 loop spans 14 amino acids. V gave up 4 bases and J gave up 0 bases, with 10 bases separating them.

V and J are TRBV6-1 and TRBJ1-1, with D unresolved. Germline-derived CDR1 and CDR2 are MNHNS and SASEGT. The CDR3 is made up of 13 amino acids. Trimming took off 4 bases at V and 8 bases at J, with 14 bases between the two ends. CDR3 sequence: CASSGVRAAEAFF. DNA for the CDR3: TGTGCCAGCAGTGGGGTGAGGGCGGCAGAAGCTTTCTTT.

This rearrangement joins TRBV12-5 to TRBJ1-1; TRBD1 agrees at 9 bases. The CDR3 sequence is 13 residues long. CDR1 LGHNT and CDR2 FRNRAP come from the germline V gene. Trimming removed 0 bases from V and 11 bases from J; junction bases left unmatched: 4. CDR3 DNA: TGTGCTAGTGGTTTGGTACAGGGGGCTATGGCTTTCTTT. Translation gives CASGLVQGAMAFF.